This TCR beta chain was obtained from a study of blood T cell repertoires in COVID-19. For the study at large: Italy, Spain and the United States were the sources of the convalescent and acute COVID-19 samples.

CDR3 length: 16 residues. From germline, CDR1 is SGHNT and CDR2 YYREEE (reference sequence). The V gene lost 6 bases and the J gene lost 2 bases, with 15 bases spanning the gap. How the authors handled the data: It was from reference gene primer amplification that nucleated cell counts were estimated. Sequencing was performed with immunoSEQ multiplex PCR; in TCRdb, only in-frame clones are kept and a portion is missing. V and J calls and clone size are given by that table; D and trimming were obtained from the DNA. The profile covers about 170,000 clones, with around 83% appearing a single time and approximately 18% taken by the ten largest.

V and J are TRBV5-4 and TRBJ1-6, with D possibly matching TRBD1 (6 bases). The material sequenced was peripheral blood. This TCR came from a woman aged 70 to 79 who had recovered from COVID-19. The CDR3 DNA sequence: TGTGCCAGCACCCGGGGGGGGGCTGCCTATAATTCACCCCTCCACTTT. Protein product: CASTRGGAAYNSPLHF.